The rows below give T cell receptor beta chains drawn from one sample of a study of shared clonotypes between healthy human individuals. Produced via immunoSEQ multiplex PCR; TCRdb's table is partial and in-frame only. The sample shows a few million clones, 85% to 95% of them seen only once. Sample: naive CD8+ T cells from PBMCs. These receptors came from a man aged 18 to 30 in good health. Some clones in this sample may be carry-over from other donors' samples. Each CDR3 is given with its conserved first and last residue. Fields, in order: clone size, D gene, V gene, J gene, CDR3 DNA, CDR3 protein. D genes are given only for firm matches. Size is omitted from some rows. Given values are once, few, many or a class for expanded clones.

-	-	TRBV11-2	TRBJ1-3	TGTGCCAGCAGCTTAGGTCCACTCTCTGGAAACACCATATATTTT	CASSLGPLSGNTIYF
-	TRBD1	TRBV27	TRBJ1-4	TGTGCCAGCAGTCAGACAGGGGTAAAAGGTGAAAAACTGTTTTTT	CASSQTGVKGEKLFF
-	TRBD2	TRBV6-5	TRBJ2-7	TGTGCCAGCCTCAACGGCCTAGCGGGAGGGCACGAGCAGTACTTC	CASLNGLAGGHEQYF
once	TRBD2	TRBV5-1	TRBJ2-5	TGCGCCAGCAGCGCAGGACTAGCGGGGTTAGCCAAAGAGACCCAGTACTTC	CASSAGLAGLAKETQYF
-	-	TRBV11-2	TRBJ1-2	TGTGCCAGCAGCTCGGGACCGACTAACTATGGCTACACCTTC	CASSSGPTNYGYTF
-	-	TRBV10-3	TRBJ2-7	TGTGCCATCAGTGAGGAGGGTATCTCCTACGAGCAGTACTTC	CAISEEGISYEQYF
-	-	TRBV4-2	TRBJ1-2	TGTGCCAGCAGCCAAGATGCATTATCGGGGGGCTACTATGGCTACACCTTC	CASSQDALSGGYYGYTF
-	-	TRBV15	TRBJ2-4	TGTGCCACCAGTGAGGAGATGATCGGGAACATTCAGTACTTC	CATSEEMIGNIQYF
-	-	TRBV18	TRBJ2-2	TGTGCCAGCTCCACCCTAGTGGCAGGAAAAAACACCGGGGAGCTGTTTTTT	CASSTLVAGKNTGELFF
-	-	TRBV11-2	TRBJ2-7	TGTGCCAGCAGCTTACTCCCGAGCTCCTACGAGCAGTACTTC	CASSLLPSSYEQYF
-	-	TRBV5-8	TRBJ1-4	TGTGCCAGCAGCCACACGGACAGCACTAATGAAAAACTGTTTTTT	CASSHTDSTNEKLFF
-	-	TRBV27	TRBJ1-1	TGTGCCAGCAGTCGCCCGGACGGCATGAACACTGAAGCTTTCTTT	CASSRPDGMNTEAFF
-	-	TRBV30	TRBJ2-1	TGTGCCTGCCAACTGGGACTTTTGAATGAGCAGTTCTTC	CACQLGLLNEQFF
-	-	TRBV27	TRBJ2-7	TGTGCCAGCAGTTTCACAGGTAACTACGAGCAGTACTTC	CASSFTGNYEQYF
-	-	TRBV9	TRBJ2-7	TGTGCCAGCAGCGCATCCGGGACACCCTCCTACGAGCAGTACTTC	CASSASGTPSYEQYF
once	TRBD2	TRBV7-3	TRBJ2-3	TGTGCCAGCAGCTTGCGGCTAGCGGGAGTCGGAGATACGCAGTATTTT	CASSLRLAGVGDTQYF
-	TRBD1	TRBV7-9	TRBJ2-5	TGTGCCAGCAGCCAGCGACAGGGGGCGCGGAAAGAGACCCAGTACTTC	CASSQRQGARKETQYF
-	-	TRBV7-6	TRBJ2-7	TGTGCCAGCAGCCCCCGGGACGGACTCTACGAGCAGTACTTC	CASSPRDGLYEQYF
-	TRBD2	TRBV11-3	TRBJ2-2	TGTGCCAGCAGCAAGGCCGGGACTATCAACACCGGGGAGCTGTTTTTT	CASSKAGTINTGELFF
-	TRBD2	TRBV9	TRBJ2-7	TGTGCCAGCAGCCAAGGACTAGCGGGGCGTAGAGACGAGCAGTACTTC	CASSQGLAGRRDEQYF
-	-	TRBV7-8	TRBJ2-3	TGTGCCAGCAGCTTAGAGGCTGGAGGCTGGCTCGGCACAGATACGCAGTATTTT	CASSLEAGGWLGTDTQYF
-	TRBD2	TRBV9	TRBJ2-2	TGTGCCAGCAGTGTCTATCCTAGCAGCGGGAGGGCCACCGGGGAGCTGTTTTTT	CASSVYPSSGRATGELFF
-	TRBD2	TRBV7-2	TRBJ2-5	TGTGCCAGCAGCCAATCGGGGCGGGGAGGGGAGACCCAGTACTTC	CASSQSGRGGETQYF
-	TRBD1	TRBV11-2	TRBJ2-7	TGTGCCAGCAGCTTAGGACAGGGGGCAGCCTACGAGCAGTACTTC	CASSLGQGAAYEQYF
-	-	TRBV5-1	TRBJ2-1	TGCGCCAGCAGCTTGGGGCCAGGTAGCATTTTTGATGAGCAGTTCTTC	CASSLGPGSIFDEQFF
-	-	TRBV7-9	TRBJ2-3	TGTGCCAGCAGCTTATCGAGGCGGGATTCCACAGATACGCAGTATTTT	CASSLSRRDSTDTQYF
-	TRBD2	TRBV10-3	TRBJ2-1	TGTGCCATCAGTGAGTCCCTAAGGACTAGCGGGGACGGCTACAATGAGCAGTTCTTC	CAISESLRTSGDGYNEQFF
-	-	TRBV15	TRBJ1-4	TGTGCCACCAGGGAAGGGGATAATGAAAAACTGTTTTTT	CATREGDNEKLFF
-	-	TRBV7-2	TRBJ2-7	TGTGCCAGCAGCTTGCAGGGTAAATTCTACGAGCAGTACTTC	CASSLQGKFYEQYF
-	TRBD1	TRBV19	TRBJ2-7	TGTGCCAGTAGTATAAAGGGACAGGGATCCAGCTCCTACGAGCAGTACTTC	CASSIKGQGSSSYEQYF
-	TRBD2	TRBV11-2	TRBJ2-5	TGTGCCAGCAGTTTAGTGGGACTAGCGGGGGGACAAGAGACCCAGTACTTC	CASSLVGLAGGQETQYF
-	-	TRBV28	TRBJ1-2	TGTGCCAGCAGTTTACCTGGAGATTATGGCTACACCTTC	CASSLPGDYGYTF
-	-	TRBV5-5	TRBJ1-2	TGTGCCAGCAGCTGGGTCCAGGGAATAGCTAACTATGGCTACACCTTC	CASSWVQGIANYGYTF